This T cell receptor beta chain was obtained from a study of OX40 agonist ivuxolimab in advanced cancers. A history of autoimmune disease or systemic immunosuppression excluded patients. Profiled with immunoSEQ multiplex PCR; TCRdb holds only in-frame clones, not every one. The sample has approximately 35,000 clones; approximately 80% are singletons. From germline, CDR1 is MNHEY and CDR2 SVGAGI. V trimming: 1 base; J trimming: 13 bases; junction bases outside the gene matches: 8. This CDR3 has 15 amino acids. This chain connects TRBV6-5 to TRBJ1-4; 11 bases map to TRBD1. The TCR comes from an adult with an advanced solid tumor such as melanoma, head and neck, liver or kidney cancer. Sequenced material: CD4+ or CD8+ T cells sorted from blood, taken in a trial of the OX40 agonist ivuxolimab. In DNA form, the CDR3 reads TGTGCCAGCAGTTACTTCCCTGTGGGGACAGGGGGACTGTTTTTT. Its protein is CASSYFPVGTGGLFF.